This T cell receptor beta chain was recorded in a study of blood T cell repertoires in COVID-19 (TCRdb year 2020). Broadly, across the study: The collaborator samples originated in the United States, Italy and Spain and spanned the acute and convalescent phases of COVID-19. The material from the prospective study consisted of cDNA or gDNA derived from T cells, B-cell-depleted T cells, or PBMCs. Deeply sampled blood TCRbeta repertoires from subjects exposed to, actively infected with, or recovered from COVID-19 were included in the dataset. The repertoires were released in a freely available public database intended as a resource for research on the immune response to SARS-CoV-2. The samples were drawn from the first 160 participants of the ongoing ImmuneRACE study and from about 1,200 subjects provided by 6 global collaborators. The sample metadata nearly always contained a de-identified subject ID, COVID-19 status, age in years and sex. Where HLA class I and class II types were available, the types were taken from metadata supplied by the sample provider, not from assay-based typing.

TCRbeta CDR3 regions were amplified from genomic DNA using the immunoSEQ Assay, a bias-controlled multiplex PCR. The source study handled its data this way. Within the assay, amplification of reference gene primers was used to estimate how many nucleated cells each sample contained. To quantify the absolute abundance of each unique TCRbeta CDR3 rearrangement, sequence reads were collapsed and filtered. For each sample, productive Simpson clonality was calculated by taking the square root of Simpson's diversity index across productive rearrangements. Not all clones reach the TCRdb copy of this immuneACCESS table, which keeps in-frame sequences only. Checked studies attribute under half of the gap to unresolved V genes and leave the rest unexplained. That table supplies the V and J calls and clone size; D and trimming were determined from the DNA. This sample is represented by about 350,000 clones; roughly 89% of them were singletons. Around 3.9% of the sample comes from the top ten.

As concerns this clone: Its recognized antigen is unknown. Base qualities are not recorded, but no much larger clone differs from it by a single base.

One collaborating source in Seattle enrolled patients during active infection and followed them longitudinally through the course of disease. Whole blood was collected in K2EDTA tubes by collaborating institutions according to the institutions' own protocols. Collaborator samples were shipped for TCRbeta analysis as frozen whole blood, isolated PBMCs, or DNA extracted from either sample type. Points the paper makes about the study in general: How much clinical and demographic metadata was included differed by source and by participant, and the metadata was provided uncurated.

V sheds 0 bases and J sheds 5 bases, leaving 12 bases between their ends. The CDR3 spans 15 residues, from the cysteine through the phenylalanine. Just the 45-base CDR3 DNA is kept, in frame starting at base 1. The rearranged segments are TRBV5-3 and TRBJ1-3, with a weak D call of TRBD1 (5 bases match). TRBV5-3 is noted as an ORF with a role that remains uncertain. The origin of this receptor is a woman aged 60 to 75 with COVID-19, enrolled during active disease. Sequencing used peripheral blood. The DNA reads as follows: TGTGCCAGAAGCTTGGACAGGAGAAGAAGAAACACCATATATTTT. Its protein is CARSLDRRRRNTIYF.